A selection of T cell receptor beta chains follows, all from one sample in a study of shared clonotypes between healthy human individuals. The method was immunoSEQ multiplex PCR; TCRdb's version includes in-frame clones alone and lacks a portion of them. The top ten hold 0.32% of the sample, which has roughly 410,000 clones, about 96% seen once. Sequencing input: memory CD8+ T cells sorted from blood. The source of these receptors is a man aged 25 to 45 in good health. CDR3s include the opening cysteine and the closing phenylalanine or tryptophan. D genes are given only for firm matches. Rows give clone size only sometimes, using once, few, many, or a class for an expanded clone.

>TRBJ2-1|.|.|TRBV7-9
TGTGCCAGCAGCTTAGTGTCCAGGTTCCATGAGCAGTTCTTC
CASSLVSRFHEQFF
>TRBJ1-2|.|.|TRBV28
TGTGCCAGCAGTTTGAAGGGGGGCTATGGCTACACCTTC
CASSLKGGYGYTF
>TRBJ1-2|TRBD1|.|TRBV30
TGTGCCTGGAGTGGCGCCGGGACAGGGGCCGCTTTGATGGGCTACACCTTC
CAWSGAGTGAALMGYTF
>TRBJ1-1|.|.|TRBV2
TGTGCCAGCAGTTACGGACGGAACACTGAAGCTTTCTTT
CASSYGRNTEAFF
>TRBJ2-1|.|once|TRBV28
TGTGCCAGCAGTTTATTTAGTATCGGACGTCGGAAAAACAATGAGCAGTTCTTC
CASSLFSIGRRKNNEQFF
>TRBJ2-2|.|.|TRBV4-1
TGCGCCAGCAGCCAAGGTGCTCGCTTCACCGGGGAGCTGTTTTTT
CASSQGARFTGELFF
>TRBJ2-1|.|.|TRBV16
TGTGCCAGCAGCCGCAACAGGGATGAGCAGTTCTTC
CASSRNRDEQFF
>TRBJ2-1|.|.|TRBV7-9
TGTGCCAGCAGCTTAGTTTCTTCTAACAGGTACAATGAGCAGTTCTTC
CASSLVSSNRYNEQFF
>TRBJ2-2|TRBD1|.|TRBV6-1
TGTGCCAGCAGCGAACTCTCCGGGACAGGGGCCACCGGGGAGCTGTTTTTT
CASSELSGTGATGELFF
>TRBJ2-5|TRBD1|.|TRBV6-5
TGTGCCAGCAGTTACCCTCTCGACAGGGGGGGAGAGACCCAGTACTTC
CASSYPLDRGGETQYF
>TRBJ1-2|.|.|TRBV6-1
TGTGCCAGTGAATATGTGGGACCTTATGGCTACACCTTC
CASEYVGPYGYTF
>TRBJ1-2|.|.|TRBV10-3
TGTGCCATATCAACAGTAGCTAACTATGGCTACACCTTC
CAISTVANYGYTF